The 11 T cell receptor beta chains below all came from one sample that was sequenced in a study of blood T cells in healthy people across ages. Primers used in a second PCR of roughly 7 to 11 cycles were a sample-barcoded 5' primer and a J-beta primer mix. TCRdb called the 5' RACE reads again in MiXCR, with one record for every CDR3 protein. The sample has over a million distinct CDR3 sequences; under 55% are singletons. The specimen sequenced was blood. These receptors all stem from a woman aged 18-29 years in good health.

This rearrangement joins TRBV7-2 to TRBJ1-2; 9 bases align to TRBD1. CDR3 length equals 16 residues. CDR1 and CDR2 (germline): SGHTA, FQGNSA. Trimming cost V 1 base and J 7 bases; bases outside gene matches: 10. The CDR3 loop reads CASSLGGQGVASGYTF. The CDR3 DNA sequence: TGTGCCAGCAGCTTAGGGGGACAGGGTGTCGCCTCTGGCTACACCTTC.

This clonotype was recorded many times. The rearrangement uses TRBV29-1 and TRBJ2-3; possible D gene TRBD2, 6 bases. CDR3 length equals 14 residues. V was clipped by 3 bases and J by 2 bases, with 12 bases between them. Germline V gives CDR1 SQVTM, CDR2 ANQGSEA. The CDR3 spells CSVEGGSLTDTQYF. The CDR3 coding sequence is TGCAGCGTTGAGGGGGGTTCCCTCACAGATACGCAGTATTTT.

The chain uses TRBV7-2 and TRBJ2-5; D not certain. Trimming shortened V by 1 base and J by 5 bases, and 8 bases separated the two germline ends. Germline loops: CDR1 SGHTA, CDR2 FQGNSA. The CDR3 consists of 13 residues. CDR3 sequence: CASSLERVETQYF. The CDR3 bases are TGTGCCAGCAGCTTAGAAAGGGTTGAGACCCAGTACTTC.

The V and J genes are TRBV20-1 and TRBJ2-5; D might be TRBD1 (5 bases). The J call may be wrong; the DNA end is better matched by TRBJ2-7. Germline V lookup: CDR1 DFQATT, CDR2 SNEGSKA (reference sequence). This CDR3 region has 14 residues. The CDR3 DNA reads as TGCAGTGCTTTAGTAGCAGGGTCGGCTTACGAGCAGTACTTC. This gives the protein CSALVAGSAYEQYF.

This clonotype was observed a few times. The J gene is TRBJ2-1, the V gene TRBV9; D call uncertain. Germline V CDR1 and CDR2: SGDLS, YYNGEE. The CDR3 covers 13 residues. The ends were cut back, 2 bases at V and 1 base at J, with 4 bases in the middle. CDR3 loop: CASSVESYNEQFF. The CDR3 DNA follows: TGTGCCAGCAGCGTCGAGTCCTACAATGAGCAGTTCTTC.

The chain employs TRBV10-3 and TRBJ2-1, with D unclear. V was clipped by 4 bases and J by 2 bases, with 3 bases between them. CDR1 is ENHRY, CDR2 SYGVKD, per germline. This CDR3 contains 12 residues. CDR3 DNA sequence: TGTGCCATCAGTGGGGCCTACAATGAGCAGTTCTTC. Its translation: CAISGAYNEQFF.

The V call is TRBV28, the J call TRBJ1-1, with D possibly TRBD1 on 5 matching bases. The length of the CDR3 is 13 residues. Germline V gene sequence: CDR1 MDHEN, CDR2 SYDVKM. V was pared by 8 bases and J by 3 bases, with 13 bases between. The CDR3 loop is CASRVGRDTEAFF. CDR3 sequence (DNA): TGTGCCAGCCGGGTGGGGCGGGACACTGAAGCTTTCTTT.

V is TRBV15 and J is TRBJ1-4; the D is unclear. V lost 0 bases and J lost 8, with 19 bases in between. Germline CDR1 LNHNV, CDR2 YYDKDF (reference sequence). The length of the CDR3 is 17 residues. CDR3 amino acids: CATSRDLPGRSGEKLFF. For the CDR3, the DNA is TGTGCCACCAGCAGAGATCTTCCGGGCAGGTCCGGGGAAAAACTGTTTTTT.

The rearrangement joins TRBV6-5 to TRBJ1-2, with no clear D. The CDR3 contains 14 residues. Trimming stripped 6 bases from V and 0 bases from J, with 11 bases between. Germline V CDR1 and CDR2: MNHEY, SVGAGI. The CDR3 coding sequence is TGTGCCAGCAGCCACCGGAGGGCTAACTATGGCTACACCTTC. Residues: CASSHRRANYGYTF.

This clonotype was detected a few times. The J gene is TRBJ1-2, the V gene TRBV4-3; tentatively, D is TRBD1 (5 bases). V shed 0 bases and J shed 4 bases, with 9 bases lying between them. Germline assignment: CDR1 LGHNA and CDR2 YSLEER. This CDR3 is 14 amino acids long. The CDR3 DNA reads TGCGCCAGCAGCCAAGATCTCCAGGGCTATGGCTACACCTTC. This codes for CASSQDLQGYGYTF.

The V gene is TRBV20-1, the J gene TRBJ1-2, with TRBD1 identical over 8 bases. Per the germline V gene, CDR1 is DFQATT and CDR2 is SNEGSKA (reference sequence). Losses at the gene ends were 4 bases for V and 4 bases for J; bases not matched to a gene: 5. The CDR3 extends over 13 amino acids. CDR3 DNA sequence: TGCAGTGCTAACTCCGACAGGGGCTATGGCTACACCTTC. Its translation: CSANSDRGYGYTF.